The rows below give T cell receptor beta chains drawn from one sample of a study of T-cell memory formation after mild COVID-19. Via MiXCR, TCRdb re-called the 5' RACE reads, giving one row per CDR3 protein. The data hold 150,000 to 200,000 distinct CDR3 sequences, with roughly 28% observed a single time. What was sequenced was PBMCs or a T cell subset sorted from them (not recorded which). These receptors all come from an adult woman who had mild COVID-19 (a few samples of this study predate the infection). Cell type and time point are not known. The CDR3 runs from the conserved cysteine through the conserved F or W. D genes are given only for firm matches. Clone size appears in some rows only: once, few, many, or a class for an expanded clone.

D	length	V	size	J	CDR3	DNA
NA	19	TRBV11-2	NA	TRBJ2-6	CASSIDLWGPSSGANVLTF	TGTGCCAGCAGCATAGATCTCTGGGGACCCAGCTCTGGGGCCAACGTCCTGACTTTC
NA	15	TRBV6-5	NA	TRBJ1-2	CASSYYNEGNYGYTF	TGTGCCAGCAGTTACTACAATGAGGGTAACTATGGCTACACCTTC
NA	13	TRBV12-3/TRBV12-4	NA	TRBJ1-4	CASSFSIREKLFF	TGTGCCAGCAGTTTTAGTATAAGGGAAAAACTGTTTTTT
TRBD1	19	TRBV12-3/TRBV12-4	few	TRBJ2-7	CASRPAIGTEDHNVYEQYF	TGTGCCAGCAGACCAGCAATTGGGACAGAAGATCACAACGTCTACGAGCAGTACTTC
TRBD1	14	TRBV5-1	NA	TRBJ1-2	CASSSGTASYGYTF	TGCGCCAGCAGCTCCGGGACAGCTTCCTATGGCTACACCTTC
NA	14	TRBV12-3/TRBV12-4	NA	TRBJ1-5	CASSLGTGNQPQHF	TGTGCCAGCAGTTTAGGGACAGGCAATCAGCCCCAGCATTTT
NA	18	TRBV7-8	once	TRBJ2-6	CASSLQGEGEAGANVLTF	TGTGCCAGCAGCTTACAAGGCGAGGGGGAAGCTGGGGCCAACGTCCTGACTTTC
NA	16	TRBV24-1	NA	TRBJ1-2	CATSDLTPQGNYGYTF	TGTGCCACCAGTGACCTTACTCCACAGGGTAACTATGGCTACACCTTC
NA	13	TRBV29-1	NA	TRBJ2-7	CSANLGGLDEQYF	TGCAGCGCAAATTTAGGGGGTTTGGACGAGCAGTACTTC
NA	15	TRBV5-6	NA	TRBJ2-2	CASSFWFANTGELFF	TGTGCCAGCAGCTTCTGGTTCGCGAACACCGGGGAGCTGTTTTTT
TRBD1	16	TRBV5-1	few	TRBJ1-6	CASSSGTGVRNSPLHF	TGCGCCAGCAGCTCCGGGACAGGAGTTCGAAATTCACCCCTCCACTTT
TRBD1	17	TRBV6-5	NA	TRBJ1-1	CASSYSRGQGRRTEAFF	TGTGCCAGCAGTTACTCGCGGGGACAGGGAAGACGGACTGAAGCTTTCTTT
TRBD1	13	TRBV6-2/TRBV6-3	few	TRBJ2-3	CASGQASTDTQYF	TGTGCCAGCGGACAGGCCTCCACAGATACGCAGTATTTT
TRBD2	15	TRBV19	NA	TRBJ2-1	CASCLATSGGNEQFF	TGTGCCAGTTGTCTAGCTACTAGCGGGGGAAATGAGCAGTTCTTC
TRBD1	16	TRBV18	NA	TRBJ2-3	CASSPPGTGFTDTQYF	TGTGCCAGCTCACCCCCCGGGACAGGATTCACAGATACGCAGTATTTT
TRBD1	15	TRBV5-5	NA	TRBJ2-5	CASSAGDRGRETQYF	TGTGCCAGCAGCGCCGGGGACAGGGGGAGGGAGACCCAGTACTTC
NA	14	TRBV3-1	NA	TRBJ1-1	CASSQTTANTEAFF	TGTGCCAGCAGCCAAACGACAGCGAACACTGAAGCTTTCTTT
NA	11	TRBV4-1	few	TRBJ2-7	CASSQQSEQYF	TGCGCCAGCAGCCAACAGTCCGAGCAGTACTTC
TRBD1	15	TRBV7-9	few	TRBJ2-7	CASSFWDRSGNEQYF	TGTGCCAGCAGCTTTTGGGACAGGTCTGGTAACGAGCAGTACTTC
NA	11	TRBV7-9	NA	TRBJ1-2	CASSFGQSARF	TGTGCCAGCAGCTTCGGACAGTCAGCAAGATTC
TRBD1	16	TRBV12-3/TRBV12-4	few	TRBJ1-4	CASTLDRGYQNEKLFF	TGTGCCAGCACTTTAGACAGGGGATACCAGAATGAAAAACTGTTTTTT
NA	15	TRBV20-1	few	TRBJ2-1	CSAPEAQEADNEQFF	TGCAGTGCTCCGGAGGCACAGGAGGCTGACAATGAGCAGTTCTTC
NA	18	TRBV12-3/TRBV12-4	NA	TRBJ1-5	CASSLVGWAGDSNQPQHF	TGTGCCAGCAGTTTAGTAGGGTGGGCAGGGGACAGCAATCAGCCCCAGCATTTT